The 16 T cell receptor beta chains given below trace back to one sample, sequenced in a study of T cell clonality in common variable immunodeficiency. TCRdb's table, derived via immunoSEQ multiplex PCR, lists solely in-frame clones and lacks some. The sample lists about 32,000 clones, none appearing once, the ten largest making up 4.5% to 6%. Their antigens remain unidentified. Study findings and constraints: Common variable immunodeficiency TCR beta sequences reportedly had fewer deletions and N-nucleotide insertions.

Sequencing input: peripheral blood mononuclear cells. These receptors were obtained from a human donor with common variable immunodeficiency.

As concerns this clone: The read terminates 3 residues ahead of where the CDR3 ends, so the germline J gene completes it. This sequence joins TRBV19 and TRBJ2-7; TRBD2 matches at 16 bases. Trimming at V came to 4 bases and at J to 6 bases, leaving 6 bases not matched to a gene. The CDR3 has 16 residues. CDR1 and CDR2 from the germline V gene are LNHDA and SQIVND (reference sequence). Here the CDR3 reads CASSTGTSGGDPEQYF. CDR3 DNA (partial): TGTGCCAGTAGTACCGGGACTAGCGGGGGGGACCCCGAG.

This clone was seen at least ten times. The read falls 3 residues short of the CDR3 end, and the missing part is taken from the germline J gene. The rearrangement uses TRBV20-1 and TRBJ2-7; 8 bases map to TRBD1. V shed 1 base and J 3 bases; nucleotides not matched to a gene: 5. The CDR3 spans 14 residues. Germline lookup yields CDR1 DFQATT and CDR2 SNEGSKA (reference sequence). The sequenced CDR3 bases are TGCAGTGCTAGAGGGCCAGACAGGGGCTACGAG. Amino acid sequence: CSARGPDRGYE. The whole CDR3 region reads CSARGPDRGYEQYF.

This clone was seen a handful of times. The read halts 3 residues ahead of the CDR3 end, with the missing end drawn from the germline J gene. V gene TRBV13 combines with J gene TRBJ2-7; 7 nucleotides agree with TRBD1. Unmatched junction bases numbered 10, after V lost 4 bases and J lost 4 bases. CDR3 length equals 15 residues. CDR1 and CDR2 from the germline V gene are PRHDT and FYEKMQ (reference sequence). This CDR3 reads CASSSTGERQYEQYF. The sequenced CDR3 bases are TGTGCCAGCAGCTCTACAGGGGAGAGGCAGTACGAG. The whole variable domain, filled in from reference TRBV13 and TRBJ2-7, reads AAGVIQSPRHLIKEKRETATLKCYPIPRHDTVYWYQQGPGQDPQFLISFYEKMQSDKGSIPDRFSAQQFSDYHSELNMSSLELGDSALYFCASSSTGERQYEQYFGPGTRLTVT.

This clone was counted a few times. The read falls 3 residues short of the CDR3 end, and the missing part is taken from the germline J gene. V usage is TRBV7-9 and J usage is TRBJ1-4; D unclear. V dropped 5 bases and J dropped 8 bases, with 6 bases sitting between them. Germline CDR1 and CDR2: SEHNR and FQNEAQ (reference sequence). CDR3 size: 11 residues. Incomplete CDR3 DNA: TGTGCCAGCAGCATACGGGAAAAA. It codes for CASSIREK. The entire CDR3 protein is CASSIREKLFF.

To note about this clone: The CDR3 is cut off 3 residues early in the read; its end comes from the germline J gene. The V and J genes are TRBV18 and TRBJ1-2; D might be TRBD1 (5 bases). This CDR3 contains 12 residues. From germline, CDR1 is KGHSH and CDR2 LQKENI. Between the trimmed V and J ends, which lost 4 bases and 5 bases, there was a span of 8 bases. The CDR3 loop is CASSLAGYGYTF. The CDR3 DNA, read in part, is TGTGCCAGCTCACTAGCAGGGTATGGC.

A word on this clone: The read gets to within 3 residues of the CDR3 end, and the germline J gene fills in the rest. J is TRBJ1-1 and V is TRBV11-2; D unclear. The germline V gene has CDR1 SGHAT and CDR2 FQNNGV. The CDR3 spans 12 residues. Partial CDR3 DNA: TGTGCCAGCAGCTCCCTCCGAGCCGAA. This sequence encodes CASSSLRAE. The whole CDR3 protein is CASSSLRAEAFF.

This clone was seen a few times. The read halts 3 residues ahead of the CDR3 end, with the missing end drawn from the germline J gene. The chain couples TRBV5-1 to TRBJ2-3, with a weak D call TRBD2 (7 bases). Per the germline V gene, CDR1 is SGHRS and CDR2 is YFSETQ. The germline V and J ends were trimmed by 4 bases and 5 bases, with 20 bases remaining between them. CDR3 length equals 16 residues. The CDR3 sequence is CASSRRPGGAEDTQYF. CDR3 bases read: TGCGCCAGCAGCCGACGGCCGGGGGGCGCAGAAGATACG.

The chain's CDR3 is CASIGSDRFNEKLFF. CDR3 bases read: TGTGCCAGCATCGGTTCTGACAGGTTTAATGAAAAA. The rearrangement joins TRBV2 to TRBJ1-4, with D possibly matching TRBD1 (6 bases). The CDR3 is cut off 3 residues early in the read; its end comes from the germline J gene. There are 15 residues in the CDR3. V lost 7 bases and J lost 4, with 16 bases in between. Germline CDR1 SNHLY, CDR2 FYNNEI.

Worth noting for this clone: The read stops 3 residues short of the end of the CDR3; the missing end is completed from the germline J gene. The rearrangement links TRBV2 to TRBJ1-2, with a possible D match to TRBD1 (6 bases). The germline V gene encodes CDR1 SNHLY and CDR2 FYNNEI. The ends were cut back, 8 bases at V and 6 bases at J, with 19 bases in the middle. The CDR3 runs to 14 residues. CDR3 bases read: TGTGCCAGCGGCCGGGACAACGGGATCGATGGC. Translation gives CASGRDNGIDG. The whole CDR3 sequence is CASGRDNGIDGYTF.

This clone was seen a few times. The CDR3 is cut off 3 residues early in the read; its end comes from the germline J gene. This chain links TRBV7-8 with TRBJ2-6, with D perhaps matching TRBD1 (5 bases). CDR3 length equals 18 residues. Germline V lookup: CDR1 SGHVS, CDR2 FQNEAQ. V was pared by 5 bases and J by 1 base, with 18 bases between. This CDR3 is CASSPIGGRVSGANVLTF. CDR3 DNA (partial): TGTGCCAGCAGCCCAATTGGCGGCAGGGTTTCTGGGGCCAACGTC.

Concerning this clone: From the germline J gene comes the end of the CDR3, since the read stops 3 residues before it. This chain links TRBV6-1 with TRBJ1-2; D perhaps matches TRBD1 (5 bases). Germline V gives CDR1 MNHNS, CDR2 SASEGT. The CDR3 is 16 amino acids. Trimming stripped 4 bases from V and 4 bases from J, with 19 bases between. The CDR3 bases that were read are TGTGCCAGCAGTGCATCCTCCTTAAGACAGAGCTATGGC. The encoded protein is CASSASSLRQSYG. The entire CDR3 sequence reads CASSASSLRQSYGYTF.

This clone has ten or more counts. The CDR3 is cut off 3 residues early in the read; its end comes from the germline J gene. The chain uses TRBV6-2 or TRBV6-3 and TRBJ2-7; possibly TRBD1 or TRBD2 for D (7 bases each). The CDR3 runs 13 residues. The V gene's germline CDR1 is MNHEY and CDR2 SVGEGT. The V and J ends lost 6 bases and 2 bases respectively, with 11 bases between them. The sequenced CDR3 bases are TGTGCCAGCAGGGGAGGGGGCCCCTACGAG. Translation: CASRGGGPYE. The whole CDR3 protein is CASRGGGPYEQYF.

This clone occurred a few times. The read finishes 3 residues shy of the CDR3 end, and the germline J gene is used to complete it. This chain links TRBV30 with TRBJ1-2; D unresolved. The CDR3 spans 12 residues. CDR1 and CDR2 from the germline V gene are GTSNPN and SVGIG (reference sequence). The sequenced CDR3 bases are TGTGCCTGGAATATAGACGCCGGGGGC. Translation gives CAWNIDAGG. In full, the CDR3 reads CAWNIDAGGYTF.

As concerns this clone: The CDR3 is cut off 3 residues early in the read; its end comes from the germline J gene. The J gene is TRBJ2-1, the V gene TRBV6-1; D might be TRBD2 (6 bases). The ends were cut back, 2 bases at V and 5 bases at J, with 13 bases in the middle. Germline CDR1 is MNHNS and CDR2 is SASEGT. The CDR3 runs 15 residues. The CDR3 sequence: CASSEFRRGNNEQFF. The CDR3 bases that were read are TGTGCCAGCAGTGAATTTCGGCGGGGCAACAATGAG.

This clone came up a few times. Read data end 3 residues before the CDR3 end; the end is taken from the germline J gene. The gene calls are TRBV20-1 and TRBJ1-2; 9 bases fit TRBD1. After removal of 1 base from V and 0 bases from J, the junction contained 6 bases not matched to a gene. This CDR3 is built from 16 residues. The germline gives CDR1 DFQATT, CDR2 SNEGSKA (reference sequence). CDR3 DNA (partial): TGCAGTGCTAGAGGGGGGACAGGGAAAGCTAACTATGGC. Translation gives CSARGGTGKANYG. Given in full, the CDR3 is CSARGGTGKANYGYTF.

This clone was seen only a few times. The observed sequence ends 3 residues before the CDR3 terminus, with the missing tail filled in from the germline J gene. The rearrangement links TRBV30 to TRBJ1-1; TRBD1 agrees at 7 bases. Germline-derived CDR1 and CDR2 are GTSNPN and SVGIG (reference sequence). The V segment lost 0 bases and the J segment 0 bases; nucleotides outside the gene matches: 7. CDR3 length equals 16 residues. CDR3 sequence reads: CAWSVPTGRLNTEAFF. Partial CDR3 DNA: TGTGCCTGGAGTGTCCCGACAGGGCGGTTGAACACTGAA.